The 2 T cell receptor beta chains presented below share a single source sample, sequenced in a study of blood T cell repertoires in COVID-19. The method was immunoSEQ multiplex PCR; TCRdb's version includes in-frame clones alone and lacks a portion of them. The sample lists 110,000 or so clones, roughly three quarters occurring once. The sequenced sample was peripheral blood. The source is a human donor in a cohort sampled during active COVID-19.

J is TRBJ2-7 and V is TRBV5-8; TRBD1 matches at 9 bases. Germline CDR1 is SGHTS and CDR2 is YDEGEE. This CDR3 region has 14 residues. V was pared by 3 bases and J by 5 bases, with 6 bases of the junction left unmatched. The CDR3 reads CASSSGTGSHEQYF. The CDR3 region has the DNA TGTGCCAGCAGCTCCGGGACAGGGAGTCACGAGCAGTACTTC.

This chain uses TRBV5-4 with TRBJ2-6; no reliable D call. Per the germline V gene, CDR1 is SGHNT and CDR2 is YYREEE (reference sequence). V dropped 4 bases and J dropped 1 base, with 9 bases sitting between them. The CDR3 runs to 15 residues. The CDR3 spells CASSVSVSGANVLTF. The CDR3 nucleotides are TGTGCCAGCAGCGTATCAGTGTCTGGGGCCAACGTCCTGACTTTC.